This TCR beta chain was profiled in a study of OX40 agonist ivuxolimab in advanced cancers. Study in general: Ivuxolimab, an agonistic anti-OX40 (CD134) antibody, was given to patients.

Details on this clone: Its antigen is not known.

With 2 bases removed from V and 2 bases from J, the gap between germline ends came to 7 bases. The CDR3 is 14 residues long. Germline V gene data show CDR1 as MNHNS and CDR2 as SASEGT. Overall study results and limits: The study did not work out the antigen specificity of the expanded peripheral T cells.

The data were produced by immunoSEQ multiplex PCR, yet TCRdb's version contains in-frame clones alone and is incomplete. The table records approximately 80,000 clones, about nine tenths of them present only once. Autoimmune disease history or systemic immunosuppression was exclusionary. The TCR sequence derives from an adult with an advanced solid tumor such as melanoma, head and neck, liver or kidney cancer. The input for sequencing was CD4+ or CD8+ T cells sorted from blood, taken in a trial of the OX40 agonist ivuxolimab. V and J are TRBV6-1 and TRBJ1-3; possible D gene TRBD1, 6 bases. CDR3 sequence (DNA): TGTGCCAGCAGTGAATCAGGGGCTGGAAACACCATATATTTT. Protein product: CASSESGAGNTIYF.